This T cell receptor beta chain was recorded in a study of T cells in Graves' hyperthyroidism and ophthalmopathy. Study-wide results and limits: Ophthalmopathy onset followed model prediction by a median about six months.

Diagnosis rested on symptoms, serum thyroxine and TRAb, thyroid ultrasound, and orbital computed tomography. It was RNA transcripts that yielded the amplified TCR beta CDR3 regions. RT-PCR in the first round (using the HTBI primer set) targeted the TCR CDR3. TCRdb reanalysed the multiplex PCR reads using MiXCR and keeps one entry per CDR3 protein. The repertoire holds more than 500,000 distinct CDR3 sequences, with 40% to 50% as singletons. This clonotype was seen a few times. Its target is not known. A much larger clone lies a single base off, so this may be a read error. The sequence was collected from an adult woman with Graves' disease, either hyperthyroidism or ophthalmopathy (not recorded which). Sequences were obtained from peripheral blood or thyroid tissue (not recorded which).

CDR3 region: CSADSTNEKLLF. Here the CDR3 DNA reads TGCAGTGCTGACAGCACTAATGAAAAACTGCTTTTT. This chain joins TRBV20-1 and TRBJ1-4, with a tentative D call TRBD1 (5 bases). Germline CDR1 DFQATT, CDR2 SNEGSKA (reference sequence). The CDR3 consists of 12 residues.